This T cell receptor (beta chain) was sequenced in a study of Ad26.COV2.S vaccination and SARS-CoV-2 variants. This sample's treatment: around 19 received Ad26.COV2.S at low or high dose, single or two shots; five or six received placebo; per-sample allocation not given. The study sampled participants on day 63 after the first vaccine or placebo injection. Built on an Ad26 vector, the vaccine expressed Wuhan-strain SARS-CoV-2 spike. TCRdb keeps only in-frame clones here, not all; method: immunoSEQ multiplex PCR. This table holds roughly 410,000 clones, 83% found once. This clone has a handful of counts. The receptor's source is a person aged 18-65 years who received the Ad26.COV2.S COVID-19 vaccine or a placebo. The input for sequencing was peripheral blood, taken in a trial of Ad26.COV2.S vaccine versus placebo.

The CDR3 sequence: CASSLDPPGDTQYF. CDR3 bases: TGCGCCAGCAGCTTGGACCCCCCGGGAGATACGCAGTATTTT. This chain joins TRBV5-1 and TRBJ2-3; no firm D call. Germline lookup yields CDR1 SGHRS and CDR2 YFSETQ. V was clipped by 0 bases and J by 5 bases, with 10 bases between them. The CDR3 is 14 residues long. Filled out from reference TRBV5-1 and TRBJ2-3, the complete variable domain reads KAGVTQTPRYLIKTRGQQVTLSCSPISGHRSVSWYQQTPGQGLQFLFEYFSETQRNKGNFPGRFSGRQFSNSRSEMNVSTLELGDSALYLCASSLDPPGDTQYFGPGTRLTVL.